This T cell receptor beta chain was found in a study of shared clonotypes between healthy human individuals. Study-wide results and limits: Despite large depth, sorted-subset datasets appeared incompletely sequenced.

Replicate PCRs from sorted subsets contained approximately 200 ng DNA, which is around 30,000 T cell genomes. Original handling: ImmunoSEQ output held junction-only sequences without quality scores, so filtering differed. Here immunoSEQ multiplex PCR was the method, and the copy in TCRdb shows in-frame clones only, minus some. Clone size and V and J calls were adopted from that table, with D and trimming inferred from the DNA. The data hold 950,000 to 1,100,000 clones, with about four fifths observed a single time. Donors comprised only Caucasian adults living in Nashville, Tennessee. The CDR3 sequence is 16 residues long. With 5 bases clipped from V and 3 bases from J, the junction kept 9 bases outside the gene matches. Germline-derived CDR1 and CDR2 are LGHNA and YNFKEQ. In regard to this clone: Its target is unknown.

The chain carries TRBV4-2 and TRBJ1-4; 7 bases map to TRBD1. The clonotype comes from a man between 18 and 29 years old in good health. Some clones in this sample may be carry-over from other donors' samples. The specimen was memory CD4+ T cells from PBMCs. This sample's subset: CD45RA-negative fraction. The CDR3 DNA reads TGTGCCAGCAGCGAAAAAATGACAGGGCCTAATGAAAAACTGTTTTTT. It codes for CASSEKMTGPNEKLFF.